These 20 T cell receptor beta chains were sequenced from one sample in a study of T cells in localized non-small cell lung cancer (dated by TCRdb to the early 2020s). Receptors were amplified or captured by the immunoSEQ multiplex PCR assay. TCRdb carries this immuneACCESS record with in-frame sequences only. Its versions omit some clonotypes, under half of them owing to an unresolved V gene in the studies checked, with the rest unexplained. The sample records 35,000 to 50,000 clones, about 76% of which are singletons. About a third of the sample is in the top ten clones. The sample was PBMCs, taken before any cancer treatment. Source of these receptors: a woman aged 40-69 years with stage II squamous cell lung carcinoma.

V is TRBV6-4 and J is TRBJ2-2; no clear D gene. The V gene's germline CDR1 is MRHNA and CDR2 SNTAGT. V was clipped by 5 bases and J by 1 base, with 8 bases between them. This CDR3 contains 14 residues. The DNA for the CDR3 is TGTGCCAGCAGTTGGAGTCTGAACACCGGGGAGCTGTTTTTT. It specifies CASSWSLNTGELFF.

The chain carries TRBV28 and TRBJ1-6; D may be TRBD1 (6 bases). The CDR3 runs to 15 residues. V was clipped by 7 bases and J by 0 bases, with 10 bases between them. Germline V gene lookup returns CDR1 MDHEN and CDR2 SYDVKM. The CDR3 bases are TGTGCCAGCAATACAGGGAGCTCCTATAATTCACCCCTCCACTTT. It codes for CASNTGSSYNSPLHF.

This sequence joins TRBV28 and TRBJ1-1; 7 bases align to TRBD1. V was pared by 4 bases and J by 4 bases, with 3 bases of the junction left unmatched. CDR1 and CDR2 (germline): MDHEN, SYDVKM. The CDR3 length is 13 residues. Written as DNA, the CDR3 is TGTGCCAGCAGTTCACCAGGGGGCACTGAAGCTTTCTTT. It translates to CASSSPGGTEAFF.

The genes are TRBV13 and TRBJ2-7; no clear D gene. The germline V gene has CDR1 PRHDT and CDR2 FYEKMQ (reference sequence). Trimming stripped 0 bases from V and 6 bases from J, with 3 bases between. This CDR3 comprises 11 residues. The CDR3 protein is CASSLGVEQYV. For the CDR3, the DNA is TGTGCCAGCAGCTTAGGGGTCGAGCAGTACGTC.

The gene calls are TRBV5-1 and TRBJ2-6; D may match TRBD1 or TRBD2 (5 bases each). The CDR3 loop spans 16 amino acids. From germline, CDR1 is SGHRS and CDR2 YFSETQ. The V end was cut by 0 bases, the J end by 0 bases, with 7 bases between. This CDR3 reads CASSLVGVSGANVLTF. DNA of the CDR3: TGCGCCAGCAGCTTGGTGGGGGTCTCTGGGGCCAACGTCCTGACTTTC.

The J gene is TRBJ1-2, the V gene TRBV19; 11 bases agree with TRBD1. Germline trimming cut 5 bases from V and 7 bases from J; bases unmatched to any gene: 12. The V gene's germline CDR1 is LNHDA and CDR2 SQIVND (reference sequence). This CDR3 spans 16 amino acids. CDR3 in amino acids: CASSFGTGGVLAGYTF. The CDR3 bases are TGTGCCAGTAGTTTCGGGACAGGGGGTGTCTTGGCTGGCTACACCTTC.

The chain is built from TRBV7-9 and TRBJ2-7, with D maybe TRBD2 (5 bases). V was cut by 4 bases and J by 2 bases, with 9 bases left in between. The CDR3 contains 13 residues. The V gene's germline CDR1 is SEHNR and CDR2 FQNEAQ (reference sequence). CDR3 loop: CASSSGGPYEQYF. The CDR3 bases are TGTGCCAGCAGCTCCGGAGGCCCCTACGAGCAGTACTTC. Combining the CDR3 with reference TRBV7-9 and TRBJ2-7 gives the whole variable domain DTGVSQNPRHKITKRGQNVTFRCDPISEHNRLYWYRQTLGQGPEFLTYFQNEAQLEKSRLLSDRFSAERPKGSFSTLEIQRTEQGDSAMYLCASSSGGPYEQYFGPGTRLTVT.

V and J are TRBV28 and TRBJ1-4; D is perhaps TRBD1 (5 bases). The V end was cut by 1 base, the J end by 0 bases, with 12 bases between. CDR3 length equals 17 residues. Per the germline V gene, CDR1 is MDHEN and CDR2 is SYDVKM. DNA for the CDR3: TGTGCCAGCAGTTTATACAGGTCCCCAGCAACTAATGAAAAACTGTTTTTT. Residues: CASSLYRSPATNEKLFF.

The V call is TRBV4-1, the J call TRBJ2-3; D gene unclear. Per the germline V gene, CDR1 is MGHRA and CDR2 is YSYEKL. The CDR3 has 13 amino acids. Between the trimmed V and J ends, which lost 1 base and 4 bases, there was a span of 6 bases. The CDR3, as DNA: TGCGCCAGCAGCCAAGGAAGGGCAGATACGCAGTATTTT. Its protein product is CASSQGRADTQYF.

V and J are TRBV5-1 and TRBJ1-1; D remains ambiguous. The CDR3 runs to 13 residues. The V gene lost 0 bases and the J gene lost 4 bases, with 7 bases spanning the gap. Germline V gives CDR1 SGHRS, CDR2 YFSETQ. The CDR3 protein is CASSLGSITEAFF. The CDR3 DNA reads TGCGCCAGCAGCTTGGGCTCTATCACTGAAGCTTTCTTT.

V gene TRBV6-5 combines with J gene TRBJ2-7, with D perhaps being TRBD1 or TRBD2 (5 bases each). The CDR3 is 14 amino acids. Germline CDR1 and CDR2: MNHEY and SVGAGI. V lost 5 bases, J lost 2 bases, and 13 bases lay in between. CDR3 in DNA: TGTGCCAGCAGTGTGGGACCGAAACCCTACGAGCAGTACTTC. Its protein is CASSVGPKPYEQYF.

The rearrangement uses TRBV28 and TRBJ1-2; D perhaps matches TRBD1 (6 bases). The CDR3 length is 13 residues. The V end was cut by 4 bases, the J end by 2 bases, with 8 bases between. Per the germline V gene, CDR1 is MDHEN and CDR2 is SYDVKM. CDR3 DNA: TGTGCCAGCAGTTCGACAGGCAACTATGGCTACACCTTC. It codes for CASSSTGNYGYTF.

This clone was detected a few times. The V call is TRBV5-8, the J call TRBJ2-5; 10 bases are a match to TRBD2. Germline V CDR1 and CDR2: SGHTS, YDEGEE. J was trimmed by 11 bases and V by 0 bases; bases with no gene match: 7. The CDR3 length is 14 residues. CDR3 region: CASSLEASGSSQYF. The CDR3 coding sequence is TGTGCCAGCAGCTTGGAAGCTAGCGGGAGTTCTCAGTACTTC.

This chain links TRBV9 with TRBJ2-5, with 8 bases identical to TRBD2. Unmatched junction bases numbered 5, after V lost 3 bases and J lost 1 base. Germline CDR1 is SGDLS and CDR2 is YYNGEE. The length of the CDR3 is 15 residues. Here the CDR3 DNA reads TGTGCCAGCAGCGGGGGAGCGGGAGTCCAAGAGACCCAGTACTTC. Its translation is CASSGGAGVQETQYF.

The chain links TRBV6-5 to TRBJ1-5, with D possibly matching TRBD1 (5 bases). The V gene lost 3 bases and the J gene lost 5 bases, with 11 bases spanning the gap. Germline CDR1 is MNHEY and CDR2 is SVGAGI. This CDR3 has 14 residues. The CDR3 sequence: CASSYLAGDQPQHF. The CDR3 DNA sequence: TGTGCCAGCAGTTATCTCGCGGGGGATCAGCCCCAGCATTTT.

This rearrangement joins TRBV27 to TRBJ1-2; D remains unclear. The CDR3 runs 14 residues. The V and J ends lost 6 bases and 4 bases respectively, with 15 bases between them. CDR1 MNHEY and CDR2 SMNVEV come from the germline V gene (reference sequence). The CDR3 coding sequence is TGTGCCAGCAGCCCTGACATAGGTAGCTATGGCTACACCTTC. This codes for CASSPDIGSYGYTF.

This clone came up once. The CDR3 DNA sequence: TGCGCCAGCAGCCAAGATCCGGTGGCTAGCGGGGGCGGTACGCAGTATTTT. Translation gives CASSQDPVASGGGTQYF. V is TRBV4-1 and J is TRBJ2-3; 10 nucleotides match TRBD2. This CDR3 comprises 17 residues. V lost 0 bases and J lost 8; bases outside the gene matches: 11. CDR1 and CDR2 from the germline V gene are MGHRA and YSYEKL.

The chain couples TRBV29-1 to TRBJ1-1; perhaps TRBD1 as D (6 bases). V lost 4 bases to trimming and J lost 1 base, with 13 bases between them. CDR3 length: 14 residues. The germline CDR1 and CDR2 sequences are SQVTM and ANQGSEA. The CDR3 DNA reads TGCAGCGTTGTGGGGGCTAGCGGGAACACTGAAGCTTTCTTT. This translates into CSVVGASGNTEAFF.

This chain connects TRBV2 to TRBJ2-1, with 8 bases that match TRBD2. With 8 bases clipped from V and 7 bases from J, the junction kept 13 bases outside the gene matches. CDR1 and CDR2 from the germline V gene are SNHLY and FYNNEI. CDR3 length equals 15 residues. CDR3 amino acids: CASASFGGGKNEQFF. The CDR3, as DNA: TGTGCCAGCGCCTCGTTTGGCGGGGGGAAAAATGAGCAGTTCTTC. Variable domain in full (rest from reference TRBV2 and TRBJ2-1): EPEVTQTPSHQVTQMGQEVILRCVPISNHLYFYWYRQILGQKVEFLVSFYNNEISEKSEIFDDQFSVERPDGSNFTLKIRSTKLEDSAMYFCASASFGGGKNEQFFGPGTRLTVL.

The chain combines TRBV10-3 with TRBJ2-7; no firm D call. Germline assignment: CDR1 ENHRY and CDR2 SYGVKD. V lost 0 bases to trimming and J lost 7 bases, with 7 bases between them. The CDR3 extends over 12 amino acids. Written as DNA, the CDR3 is TGTGCCATCAGTGAGTCGGGCGATGAGCAGTACGTC. This encodes CAISESGDEQYV.